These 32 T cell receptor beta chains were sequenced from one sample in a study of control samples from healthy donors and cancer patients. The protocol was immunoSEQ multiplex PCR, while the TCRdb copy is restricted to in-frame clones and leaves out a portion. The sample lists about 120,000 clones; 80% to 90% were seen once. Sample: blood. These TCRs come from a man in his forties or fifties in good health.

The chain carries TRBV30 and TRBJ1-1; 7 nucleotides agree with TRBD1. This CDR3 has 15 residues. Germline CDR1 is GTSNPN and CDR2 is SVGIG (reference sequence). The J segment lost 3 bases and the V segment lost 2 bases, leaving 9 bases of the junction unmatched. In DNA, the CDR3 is TGTGCCTGGAGTTACAGGGGAAAAGGAGACACTGAAGCTTTCTTT. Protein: CAWSYRGKGDTEAFF.

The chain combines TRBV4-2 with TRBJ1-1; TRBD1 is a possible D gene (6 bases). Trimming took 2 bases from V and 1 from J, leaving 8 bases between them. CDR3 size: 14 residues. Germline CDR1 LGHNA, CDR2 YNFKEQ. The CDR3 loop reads CASSQPQGNTEAFF. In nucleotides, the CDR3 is TGTGCCAGCAGCCAACCACAGGGGAACACTGAAGCTTTCTTT.

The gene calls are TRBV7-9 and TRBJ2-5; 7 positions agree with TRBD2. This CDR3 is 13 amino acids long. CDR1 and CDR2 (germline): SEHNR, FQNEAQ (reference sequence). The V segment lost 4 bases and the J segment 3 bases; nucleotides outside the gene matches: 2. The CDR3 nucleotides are TGTGCCAGCAGCTGGGGGGGTGAAGAGACCCAGTACTTC. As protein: CASSWGGEETQYF.

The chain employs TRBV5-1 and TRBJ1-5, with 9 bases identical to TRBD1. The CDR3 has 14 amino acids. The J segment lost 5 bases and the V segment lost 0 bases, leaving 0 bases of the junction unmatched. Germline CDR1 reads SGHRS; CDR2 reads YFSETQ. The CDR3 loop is CASSLGTGDQPQHF. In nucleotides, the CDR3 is TGCGCCAGCAGCTTGGGGACAGGGGATCAGCCCCAGCATTTT.

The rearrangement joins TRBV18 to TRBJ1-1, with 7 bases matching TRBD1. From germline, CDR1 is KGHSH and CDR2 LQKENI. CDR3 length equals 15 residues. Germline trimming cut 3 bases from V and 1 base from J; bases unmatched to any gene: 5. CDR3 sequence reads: CASSPRQGENTEAFF. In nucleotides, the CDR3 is TGTGCCAGCTCACCGCGTCAGGGGGAGAACACTGAAGCTTTCTTT.

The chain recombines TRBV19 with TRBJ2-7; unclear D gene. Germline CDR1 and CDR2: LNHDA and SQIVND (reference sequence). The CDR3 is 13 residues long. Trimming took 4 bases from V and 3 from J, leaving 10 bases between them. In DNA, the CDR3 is TGTGCCAGTAGTAAGGCAGGACGCTACGAGCAGTACTTC. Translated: CASSKAGRYEQYF. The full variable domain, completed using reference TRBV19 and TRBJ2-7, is DGGITQSPKYLFRKEGQNVTLSCEQNLNHDAMYWYRQDPGQGLRLIYYSQIVNDFQKGDIAEGYSVSREKKESFPLTVTSAQKNPTAFYLCASSKAGRYEQYFGPGTRLTVT.

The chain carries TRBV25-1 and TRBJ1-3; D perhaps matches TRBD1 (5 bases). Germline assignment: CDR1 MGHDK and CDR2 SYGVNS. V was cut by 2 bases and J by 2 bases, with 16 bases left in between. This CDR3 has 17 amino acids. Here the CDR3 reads CASSEGMEGMAGNTIYF. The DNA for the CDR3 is TGTGCCAGCAGTGAAGGGATGGAGGGGATGGCTGGAAACACCATATATTTT.

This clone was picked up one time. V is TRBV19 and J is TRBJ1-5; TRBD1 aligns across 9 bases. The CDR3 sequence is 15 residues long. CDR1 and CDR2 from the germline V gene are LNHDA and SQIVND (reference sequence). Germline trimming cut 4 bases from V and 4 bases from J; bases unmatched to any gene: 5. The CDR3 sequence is CASSKWGQGNQPQHF. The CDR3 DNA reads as TGTGCCAGTAGTAAATGGGGACAGGGAAATCAGCCCCAGCATTTT.

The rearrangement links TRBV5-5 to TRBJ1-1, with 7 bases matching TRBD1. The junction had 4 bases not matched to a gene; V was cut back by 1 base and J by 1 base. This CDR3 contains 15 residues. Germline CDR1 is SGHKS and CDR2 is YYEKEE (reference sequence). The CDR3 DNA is TGTGCCAGCAGCTTGTATGAGGGGGCGAACACTGAAGCTTTCTTT. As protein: CASSLYEGANTEAFF.

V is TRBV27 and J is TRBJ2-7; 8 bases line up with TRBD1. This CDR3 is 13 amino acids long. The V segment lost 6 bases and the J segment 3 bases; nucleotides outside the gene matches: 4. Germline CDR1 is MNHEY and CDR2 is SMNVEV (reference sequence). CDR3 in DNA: TGTGCCAGCAGCCGGGACAGGATCTACGAGCAGTACTTC. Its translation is CASSRDRIYEQYF.

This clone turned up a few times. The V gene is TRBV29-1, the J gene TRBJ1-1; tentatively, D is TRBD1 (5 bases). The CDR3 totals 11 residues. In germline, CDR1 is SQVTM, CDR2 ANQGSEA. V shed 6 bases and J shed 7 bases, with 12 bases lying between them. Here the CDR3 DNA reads TGCAGCGTCGTCGACAGAGGTGAAGCTTTCTTT. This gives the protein CSVVDRGEAFF.

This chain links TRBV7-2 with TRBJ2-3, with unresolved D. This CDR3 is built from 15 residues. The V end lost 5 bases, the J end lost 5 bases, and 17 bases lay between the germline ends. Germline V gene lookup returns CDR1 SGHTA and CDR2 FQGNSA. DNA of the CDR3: TGTGCCAGCAGCCTTAGGTGGGGTTCGAGAGATACGCAGTATTTT. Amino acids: CASSLRWGSRDTQYF.

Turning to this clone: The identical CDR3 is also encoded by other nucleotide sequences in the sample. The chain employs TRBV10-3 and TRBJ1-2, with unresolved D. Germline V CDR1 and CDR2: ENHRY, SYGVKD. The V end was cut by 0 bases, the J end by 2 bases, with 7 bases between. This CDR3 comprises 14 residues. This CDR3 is CAISESGSNYGYTF. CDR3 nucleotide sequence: TGTGCCATCAGTGAGTCGGGATCAAACTATGGCTACACCTTC.

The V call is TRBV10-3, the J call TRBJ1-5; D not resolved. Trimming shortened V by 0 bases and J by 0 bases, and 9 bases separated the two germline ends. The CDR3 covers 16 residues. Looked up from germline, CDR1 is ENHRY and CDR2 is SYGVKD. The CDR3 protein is CAISESTGDSNQPQHF. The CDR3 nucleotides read TGTGCCATCAGTGAGTCGACCGGGGATAGCAATCAGCCCCAGCATTTT.

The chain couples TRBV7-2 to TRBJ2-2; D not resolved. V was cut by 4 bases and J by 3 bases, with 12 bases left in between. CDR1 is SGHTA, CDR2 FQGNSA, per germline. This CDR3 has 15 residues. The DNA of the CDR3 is TGTGCCAGCAGCTCCTCGGACCACTACACCGGGGAGCTGTTTTTT. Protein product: CASSSSDHYTGELFF.

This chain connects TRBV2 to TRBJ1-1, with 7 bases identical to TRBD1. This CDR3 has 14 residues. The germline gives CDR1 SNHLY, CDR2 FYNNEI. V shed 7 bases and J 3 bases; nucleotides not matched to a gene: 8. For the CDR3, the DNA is TGTGCCAGCACCCGGGCAGGGGGAGACACTGAAGCTTTCTTT. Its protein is CASTRAGGDTEAFF.

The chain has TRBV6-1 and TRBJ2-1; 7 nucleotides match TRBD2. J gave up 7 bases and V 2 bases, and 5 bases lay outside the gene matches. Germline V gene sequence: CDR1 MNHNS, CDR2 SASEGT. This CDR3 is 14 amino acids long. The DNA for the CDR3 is TGTGCCAGCAGTGAACTCCTAGCGGAAAATGAGCAGTTCTTC. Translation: CASSELLAENEQFF.

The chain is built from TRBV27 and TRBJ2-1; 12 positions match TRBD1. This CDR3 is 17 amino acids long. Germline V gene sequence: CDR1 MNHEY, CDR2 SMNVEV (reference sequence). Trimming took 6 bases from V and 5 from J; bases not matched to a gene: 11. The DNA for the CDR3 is TGTGCCAGCAGCGACCTCCCGGGACAGGGGGCGAACAATGAGCAGTTCTTC. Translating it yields CASSDLPGQGANNEQFF.

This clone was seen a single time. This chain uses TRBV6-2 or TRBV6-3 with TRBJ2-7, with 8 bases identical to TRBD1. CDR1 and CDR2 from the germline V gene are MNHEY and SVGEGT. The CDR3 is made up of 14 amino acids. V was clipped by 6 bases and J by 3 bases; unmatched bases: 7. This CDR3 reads CASSWIQGGYEQYF. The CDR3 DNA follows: TGTGCCAGCAGCTGGATACAGGGGGGCTACGAGCAGTACTTC.

In DNA, the CDR3 is TGCGCCAGCAGCTTGATACAGCAAGAGACCCAGTACTTC. Protein product: CASSLIQQETQYF. The chain employs TRBV5-1 and TRBJ2-5; D is ambiguous. The ends were cut back, 1 base at V and 2 bases at J, with 6 bases in the middle. This CDR3 is built from 13 residues. CDR1 and CDR2 from the germline V gene are SGHRS and YFSETQ.

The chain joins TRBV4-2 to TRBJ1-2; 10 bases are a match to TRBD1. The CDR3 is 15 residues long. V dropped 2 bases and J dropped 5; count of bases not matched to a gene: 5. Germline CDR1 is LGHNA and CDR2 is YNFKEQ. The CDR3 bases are TGTGCCAGCAGCCAACAACCGGGACAGGGGTATGGCTACACCTTC. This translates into CASSQQPGQGYGYTF.

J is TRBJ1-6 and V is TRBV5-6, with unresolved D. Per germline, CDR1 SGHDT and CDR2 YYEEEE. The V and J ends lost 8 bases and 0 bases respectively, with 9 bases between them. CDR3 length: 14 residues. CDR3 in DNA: TGTGCCAGGCAGACTAGCTCCTATAATTCACCCCTCCACTTT. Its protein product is CARQTSSYNSPLHF.

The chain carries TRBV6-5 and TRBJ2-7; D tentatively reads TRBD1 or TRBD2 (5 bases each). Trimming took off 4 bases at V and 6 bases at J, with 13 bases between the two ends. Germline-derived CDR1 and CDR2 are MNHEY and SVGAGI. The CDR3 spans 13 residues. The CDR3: CASSFRDESEQYF. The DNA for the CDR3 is TGTGCCAGCAGTTTCCGGGACGAAAGCGAGCAGTACTTC.

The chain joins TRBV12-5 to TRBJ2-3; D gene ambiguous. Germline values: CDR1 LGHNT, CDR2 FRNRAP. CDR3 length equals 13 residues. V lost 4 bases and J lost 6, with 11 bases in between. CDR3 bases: TGTGCTAGTGGTTCCCCCCCGATGGATACGCAGTATTTT. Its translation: CASGSPPMDTQYF.

The CDR3 spells CASSQRWDQPQHF. The CDR3 nucleotides read TGCGCCAGCAGCCAGCGTTGGGACCAGCCCCAGCATTTT. The chain employs TRBV4-1 and TRBJ1-5, with D possibly TRBD1 on 5 matching bases. V was shortened by 3 bases and J by 7 bases, with 10 bases between the two germline ends. This CDR3 has 13 amino acids. The germline V gene encodes CDR1 MGHRA and CDR2 YSYEKL.

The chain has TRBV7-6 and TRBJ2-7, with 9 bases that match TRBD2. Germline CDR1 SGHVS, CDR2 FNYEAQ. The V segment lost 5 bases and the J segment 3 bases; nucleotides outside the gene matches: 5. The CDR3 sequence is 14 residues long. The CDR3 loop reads CASSPNSGGYEQYF. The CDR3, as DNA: TGTGCCAGCAGCCCTAATAGCGGGGGCTACGAGCAGTACTTC.

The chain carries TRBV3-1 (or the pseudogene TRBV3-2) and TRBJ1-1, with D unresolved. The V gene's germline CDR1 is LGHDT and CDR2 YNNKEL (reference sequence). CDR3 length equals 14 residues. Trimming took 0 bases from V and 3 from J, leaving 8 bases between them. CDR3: CASSQEVTYTEAFF. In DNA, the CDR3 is TGTGCCAGCAGCCAAGAGGTCACCTACACTGAAGCTTTCTTT.

CDR3 DNA sequence: TGCAGCGTTGAGGGCAATAACTATGGCTACACCTTC. The encoded protein is CSVEGNNYGYTF. This chain links TRBV29-1 with TRBJ1-2; D is unresolved. Looked up from germline, CDR1 is SQVTM and CDR2 is ANQGSEA. V lost 3 bases and J lost 1, with 6 bases in between. The CDR3 loop spans 12 amino acids.

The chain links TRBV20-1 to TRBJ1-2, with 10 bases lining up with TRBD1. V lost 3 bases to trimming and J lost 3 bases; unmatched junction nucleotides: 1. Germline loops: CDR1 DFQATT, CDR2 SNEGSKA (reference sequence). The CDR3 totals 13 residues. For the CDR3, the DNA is TGCAGTGCTAGTGGGACAGGGGACTATGGCTACACCTTC. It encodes CSASGTGDYGYTF.

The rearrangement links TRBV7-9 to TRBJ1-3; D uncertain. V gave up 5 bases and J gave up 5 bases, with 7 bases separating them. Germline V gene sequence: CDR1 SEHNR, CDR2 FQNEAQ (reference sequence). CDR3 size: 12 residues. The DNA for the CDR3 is TGTGCCAGCAGCCTGGGCAGAAACACCATATATTTT. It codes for CASSLGRNTIYF.

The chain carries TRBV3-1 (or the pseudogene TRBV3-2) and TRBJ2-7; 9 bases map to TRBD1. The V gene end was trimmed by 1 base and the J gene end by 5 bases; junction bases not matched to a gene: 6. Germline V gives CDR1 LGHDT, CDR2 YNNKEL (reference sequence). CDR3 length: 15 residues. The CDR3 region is CASSQGLTGGDEQYF. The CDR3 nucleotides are TGTGCCAGCAGCCAAGGATTGACAGGGGGGGACGAGCAGTACTTC.

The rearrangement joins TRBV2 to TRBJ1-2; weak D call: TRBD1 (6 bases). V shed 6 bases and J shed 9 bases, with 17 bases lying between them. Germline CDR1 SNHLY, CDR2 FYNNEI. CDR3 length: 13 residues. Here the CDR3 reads CASRQGVEYSYTF. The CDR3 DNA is TGTGCCAGCAGACAGGGAGTGGAATACAGCTACACCTTC.